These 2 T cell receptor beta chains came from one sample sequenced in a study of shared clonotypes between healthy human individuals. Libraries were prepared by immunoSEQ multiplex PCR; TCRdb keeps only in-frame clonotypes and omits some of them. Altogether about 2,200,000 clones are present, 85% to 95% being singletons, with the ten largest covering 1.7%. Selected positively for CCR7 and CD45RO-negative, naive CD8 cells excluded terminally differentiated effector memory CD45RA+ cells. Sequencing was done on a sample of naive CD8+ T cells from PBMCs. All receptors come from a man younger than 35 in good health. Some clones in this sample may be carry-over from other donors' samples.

The CDR3 loop reads CASSLSQAIWSTDTQYF. CDR3 nucleotide sequence: TGCGCCAGCAGCTTGTCGCAGGCAATATGGAGCACAGATACGCAGTATTTT. The rearrangement joins TRBV5-1 to TRBJ2-3; D is undetermined. V lost 1 base to trimming and J lost 0 bases, with 15 bases between them. Germline CDR1 and CDR2: SGHRS and YFSETQ. The CDR3 is made up of 17 amino acids.

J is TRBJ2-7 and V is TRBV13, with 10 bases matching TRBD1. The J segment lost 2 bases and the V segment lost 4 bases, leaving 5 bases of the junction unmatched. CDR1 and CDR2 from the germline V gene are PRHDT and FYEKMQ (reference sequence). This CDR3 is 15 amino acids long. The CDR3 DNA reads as TGTGCCAGCAGCTCGGCCGGGACAGGGGCCTACGAGCAGTACTTC. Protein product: CASSSAGTGAYEQYF.